The 29 T cell receptor beta chains listed next were all sequenced from one sample in a study of blood T cell repertoires in COVID-19. Sequencing was performed with immunoSEQ multiplex PCR; in TCRdb, only in-frame clones are kept and a portion is missing. The sample has over 150,000 clones; approximately 84% are singletons. The sample taken for sequencing was PBMCs or T cells enriched from blood (not recorded which). All receptors come from a woman between 45 and 60 years old who had recovered from COVID-19.

The gene calls are TRBV30 and TRBJ2-5; TRBD2 matches at 11 bases. J lost 4 bases, V lost 3 bases, and 7 bases had no gene match. Germline V gives CDR1 GTSNPN, CDR2 SVGIG (reference sequence). This CDR3 contains 15 residues. The CDR3 DNA sequence: TGTGCCTGGAGCCACCCCGGACTAGCGGGAGAGACCCAGTACTTC. Amino acid sequence: CAWSHPGLAGETQYF.

The chain joins TRBV11-3 to TRBJ1-1; TRBD1 might be the D (5 bases). V gave up 1 base and J gave up 4 bases, with 10 bases separating them. Germline V lookup: CDR1 SGHNT, CDR2 YENEEA. The CDR3 loop spans 14 amino acids. The CDR3 sequence is CASSLGGTGTEAFF. DNA for the CDR3: TGTGCCAGCAGCTTAGGCGGGACGGGCACTGAAGCTTTCTTT.

The rearrangement links TRBV5-1 to TRBJ2-5, with TRBD2 matching over 8 bases. The V segment lost 1 base and the J segment 1 base; nucleotides outside the gene matches: 3. The V gene's germline CDR1 is SGHRS and CDR2 YFSETQ. This CDR3 comprises 15 residues. This CDR3 reads CASSLRGGPQETQYF. The CDR3 DNA follows: TGCGCCAGCAGCTTGCGGGGGGGACCCCAAGAGACCCAGTACTTC.

This chain uses TRBV7-9 with TRBJ2-7; D gene unclear. The CDR3 loop spans 14 amino acids. Trimming took off 3 bases at V and 2 bases at J, with 11 bases between the two ends. Germline V lookup: CDR1 SEHNR, CDR2 FQNEAQ (reference sequence). CDR3 bases: TGTGCCAGCAGCTTCGGTCAGGCTGCCTACGAGCAGTACTTC. Residues: CASSFGQAAYEQYF.

V usage is TRBV7-6 and J usage is TRBJ2-2; no clear D. CDR1 and CDR2 from the germline V gene are SGHVS and FNYEAQ. The V gene lost 5 bases and the J gene lost 7 bases, with 11 bases spanning the gap. The CDR3 covers 13 residues. The CDR3 loop is CASSPQMNGELFF. The CDR3 coding sequence is TGTGCCAGCAGCCCCCAGATGAACGGGGAGCTGTTTTTT.

The chain links TRBV27 to TRBJ1-2; maybe TRBD1 (6 bases). The CDR3 has 15 amino acids. Germline-derived CDR1 and CDR2 are MNHEY and SMNVEV (reference sequence). V was clipped by 3 bases and J by 2 bases, with 13 bases between them. CDR3 loop: CASSFYGTRNYGYTF. The CDR3 DNA is TGTGCCAGCAGTTTCTACGGGACACGGAACTATGGCTACACCTTC.

The V gene is TRBV4-2, the J gene TRBJ2-3, with 9 positions matching TRBD2. V was pared by 0 bases and J by 6 bases, with 4 bases of the junction left unmatched. Germline V gene lookup returns CDR1 LGHNA and CDR2 YNFKEQ. The CDR3 runs 15 residues. The CDR3 DNA reads as TGTGCCAGCAGCCAAGAACGCGGGAGGGGGGATACGCAGTATTTT. It encodes CASSQERGRGDTQYF.

The rearrangement joins TRBV19 to TRBJ1-4; 9 bases match TRBD1. The CDR3 totals 15 residues. Germline V CDR1 and CDR2: LNHDA, SQIVND (reference sequence). The ends lost 6 bases at V and 4 bases at J; junction bases unmatched: 6. CDR3 in DNA: TGTGCCAGTAGAGAGACAGGGGGGATTAATGAAAAACTGTTTTTT. Protein: CASRETGGINEKLFF.

The gene calls are TRBV13 and TRBJ2-7; possible D gene TRBD1, 5 bases. CDR3 length: 17 residues. Between the trimmed V and J ends, which lost 2 bases and 1 base, there was a span of 18 bases. Germline values: CDR1 PRHDT, CDR2 FYEKMQ (reference sequence). This CDR3 reads CASSLYIRRKGSYEQYF. Here the CDR3 DNA reads TGTGCCAGCAGCTTATATATCAGGAGAAAGGGGTCCTACGAGCAGTACTTC.

This clone occurred once. The chain couples TRBV14 to TRBJ2-1; D ambiguous. V dropped 1 base and J dropped 6 bases, with 16 bases sitting between them. This CDR3 is built from 16 residues. CDR1 and CDR2 from the germline V gene are SGHDN and FVKESK. The CDR3 reads CASSQGRTIQTNEQFF. CDR3 nucleotide sequence: TGTGCCAGCAGCCAAGGGCGTACTATCCAAACCAATGAGCAGTTCTTC.

The rearrangement joins TRBV29-1 to TRBJ2-1; the D is unclear. V was clipped by 1 base and J by 0 bases, with 19 bases between them. The CDR3 length is 18 residues. Germline V gives CDR1 SQVTM, CDR2 ANQGSEA. The DNA of the CDR3 is TGCAGCGTTGAAGGGTGGTGGGTCGACTTCAGCTCCTACAATGAGCAGTTCTTC. Translated: CSVEGWWVDFSSYNEQFF.

The genes are TRBV7-9 and TRBJ2-5, with D tentatively TRBD1 (6 bases). Germline V gene lookup returns CDR1 SEHNR and CDR2 FQNEAQ (reference sequence). Trimming removed 3 bases from V and 5 bases from J, with 13 bases in between. CDR3 length: 14 residues. The CDR3 loop is CASSLSTGRETQYF. CDR3 DNA: TGTGCCAGCAGCTTGTCGACAGGACGCGAGACCCAGTACTTC.

This rearrangement joins TRBV27 to TRBJ2-7, with TRBD2 matching 8 bases. CDR1 and CDR2 from the germline V gene are MNHEY and SMNVEV (reference sequence). J gave up 5 bases and V 8 bases, and 14 bases lay outside the gene matches. CDR3 size: 15 residues. CDR3 DNA: TGTGCCAGCTGCGACCCCCGGGGGGGTGGCCACGAGCAGTACTTC. Protein product: CASCDPRGGGHEQYF.

The CDR3 nucleotides read TGCAGCGTTGGGACAGGGGGCCTCGACGGCTACACCTTC. Its translation: CSVGTGGLDGYTF. The gene calls are TRBV29-1 and TRBJ1-2, with 11 bases matching TRBD1. The ends lost 4 bases at V and 8 bases at J; junction bases unmatched: 6. Germline V gene sequence: CDR1 SQVTM, CDR2 ANQGSEA. The CDR3 loop spans 13 amino acids.

The J gene is TRBJ2-5, the V gene TRBV19, with D perhaps TRBD2 (7 bases). Trimming cost V 2 bases and J 5 bases, with 9 bases left between them. The CDR3 covers 13 residues. The germline gives CDR1 LNHDA, CDR2 SQIVND (reference sequence). For the CDR3, the DNA is TGTGCCAGTAGTATAAGGGGGGGGGAGACCCAGTACTTC. It translates to CASSIRGGETQYF.

The chain has TRBV27 and TRBJ1-1; 8 bases fit TRBD1. Germline V gene sequence: CDR1 MNHEY, CDR2 SMNVEV (reference sequence). V shed 6 bases, J shed 6 bases, and the junction held 3 bases outside the gene matches. The CDR3 length is 12 residues. In DNA form, the CDR3 reads TGTGCCAGCAGAGGGGACAGGCCTGAAGCTTTCTTT. Residues: CASRGDRPEAFF.

The CDR3 nucleotides are TGTGCCAGCAGCGCCGACAGGGGCCGCGAGCAGTACTTC. Its protein is CASSADRGREQYF. The V and J genes are TRBV5-8 and TRBJ2-7; 8 nucleotides match TRBD1. CDR1 and CDR2 (germline): SGHTS, YDEGEE. The CDR3 loop spans 13 amino acids. Trimming removed 4 bases from V and 6 bases from J; junction bases left unmatched: 6.

The chain couples TRBV7-2 to TRBJ2-2; tentatively, D is TRBD1 (6 bases). The germline V and J ends were trimmed by 1 base and 6 bases, with 15 bases remaining between them. The germline V gene encodes CDR1 SGHTA and CDR2 FQGNSA. The CDR3 length is 16 residues. CDR3 bases: TGTGCCAGCAGCTTAGACAGGGTCGGTCTCGCCGGGGAGCTGTTTTTT. Encoded protein: CASSLDRVGLAGELFF.

The chain joins TRBV5-6 to TRBJ1-3; no reliable D call. The CDR3 extends over 13 amino acids. V was trimmed by 0 bases and J by 3 bases, leaving 4 bases between them. Germline V gives CDR1 SGHDT, CDR2 YYEEEE. CDR3 nucleotides: TGTGCCAGCAGCTTGGCCGGTGGAAACACCATATATTTT. Translation gives CASSLAGGNTIYF. Together with reference TRBV5-6 and TRBJ1-3, the CDR3 gives the full variable domain: DAGVTQSPTHLIKTRGQQVTLRCSPKSGHDTVSWYQQALGQGPQFIFQYYEEEERQRGNFPDRFSGHQFPNYSSELNVNALLLGDSALYLCASSLAGGNTIYFGEGSWLTVV.

The rearrangement joins TRBV3-1 (or the pseudogene TRBV3-2) to TRBJ2-1; a weak D match, TRBD2 (6 bases). The CDR3 covers 13 residues. Germline V gene data show CDR1 as LGHDT and CDR2 as YNNKEL (reference sequence). The germline V and J ends were trimmed by 4 bases and 6 bases, with 10 bases remaining between them. The CDR3, as DNA: TGTGCCAGCAGCCGAGCGGGCACCAATGAGCAGTTCTTC. It is translated as CASSRAGTNEQFF.

This clone was found a few times. The CDR3 reads CATSDSRHTLNGYTF. The CDR3 DNA sequence: TGTGCCACCAGTGATTCCCGACACACACTCAATGGCTACACCTTC. V usage is TRBV24-1 and J usage is TRBJ1-2; no reliable D call. The V and J ends lost 2 bases and 6 bases respectively, with 15 bases between them. CDR3 size: 15 residues. The germline CDR1 and CDR2 sequences are KGHDR and SFDVKD.

The chain couples TRBV6-5 to TRBJ1-2; unclear D gene. Trimming removed 2 bases from V and 8 bases from J, with 12 bases in between. The CDR3 sequence is 13 residues long. The germline CDR1 and CDR2 sequences are MNHEY and SVGAGI. CDR3 bases: TGTGCCAGCAGTTACGTAACCGGGGTCGGCTACACCTTC. Translated: CASSYVTGVGYTF.

The rearrangement uses TRBV7-9 and TRBJ1-1; D call uncertain. The CDR3 extends over 15 amino acids. CDR1 and CDR2 from the germline V gene are SEHNR and FQNEAQ (reference sequence). The V end lost 1 base, the J end lost 10 bases, and 19 bases lay between the germline ends. CDR3 in amino acids: CASSLEWLGPVGAFF. The CDR3 nucleotides are TGTGCCAGCAGCTTAGAATGGTTGGGCCCGGTAGGAGCTTTCTTT.

The chain links TRBV5-5 to TRBJ1-4; D is undetermined. This CDR3 comprises 14 residues. V dropped 4 bases and J dropped 0 bases, with 7 bases sitting between them. From germline, CDR1 is SGHKS and CDR2 YYEKEE (reference sequence). The CDR3 DNA follows: TGTGCCAGCAGCCGGGGTGCAACTAATGAAAAACTGTTTTTT. Translation: CASSRGATNEKLFF.

This CDR3 reads CASSSDRGGLTEAFF. CDR3 DNA: TGTGCCAGCAGCTCCGACAGGGGGGGCCTAACTGAAGCTTTCTTT. This chain connects TRBV11-3 to TRBJ1-1; TRBD1 matches at 9 bases. The V gene's germline CDR1 is SGHNT and CDR2 YENEEA. Unmatched junction bases numbered 8, after V lost 4 bases and J lost 5 bases. The CDR3 is 15 amino acids.

CDR3 in DNA: TGTGCCACCAGCAGAGATCGGGGACAGTCCAAAAACATTCAGTACTTC. Its protein product is CATSRDRGQSKNIQYF. The chain has TRBV15 and TRBJ2-4; TRBD1 aligns across 7 bases. Germline V gene sequence: CDR1 LNHNV, CDR2 YYDKDF (reference sequence). This CDR3 has 16 amino acids. The J segment lost 2 bases and the V segment lost 0 bases, leaving 4 bases of the junction unmatched.

The chain is built from TRBV6-6 and TRBJ1-2; a possible D gene is TRBD1 (6 bases). Germline-derived CDR1 and CDR2 are MNHNY and SVGAGI (reference sequence). CDR3 size: 17 residues. Trimming removed 5 bases from V and 4 bases from J, with 23 bases in between. The CDR3 spells CASSRGPDSSYSYGYTF. For the CDR3, the DNA is TGTGCCAGCAGTCGGGGGCCGGACAGCTCCTATAGCTATGGCTACACCTTC.

This sequence joins TRBV6-1 and TRBJ1-6, with a possible D match to TRBD1 (6 bases). The CDR3 sequence is 17 residues long. V was shortened by 2 bases and J by 0 bases, with 11 bases between the two germline ends. Germline V gene lookup returns CDR1 MNHNS and CDR2 SASEGT. CDR3 sequence reads: CASSELQGSSYNSPLHF. The CDR3 DNA reads TGTGCCAGCAGTGAACTTCAGGGGAGCTCCTATAATTCACCCCTCCACTTT.

The chain has TRBV10-3 and TRBJ2-5; TRBD1 matches at 8 bases. The CDR3 runs to 18 residues. Per the germline V gene, CDR1 is ENHRY and CDR2 is SYGVKD. The V and J ends lost 0 bases and 0 bases, in that order; junction bases with no gene match: 9. CDR3 region: CAISESPLTGGHQETQYF. The DNA for the CDR3 is TGTGCCATCAGTGAGTCGCCTCTTACAGGGGGACACCAAGAGACCCAGTACTTC.